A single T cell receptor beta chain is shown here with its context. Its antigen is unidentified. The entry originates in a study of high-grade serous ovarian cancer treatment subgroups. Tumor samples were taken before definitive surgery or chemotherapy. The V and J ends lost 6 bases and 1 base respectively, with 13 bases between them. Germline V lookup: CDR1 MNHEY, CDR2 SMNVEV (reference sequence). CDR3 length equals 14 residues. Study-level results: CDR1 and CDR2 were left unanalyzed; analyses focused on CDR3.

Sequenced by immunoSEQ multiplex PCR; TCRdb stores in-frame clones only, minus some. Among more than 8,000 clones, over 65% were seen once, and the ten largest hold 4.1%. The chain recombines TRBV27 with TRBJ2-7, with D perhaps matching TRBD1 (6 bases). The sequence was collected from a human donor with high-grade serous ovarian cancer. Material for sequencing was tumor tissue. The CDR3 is CASSYRASSYEQYF. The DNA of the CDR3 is TGTGCCAGCAGCTACAGGGCAAGTTCCTACGAGCAGTACTTC.